This T cell receptor beta chain was sequenced during a study of T cell responses to AZD1222 COVID-19 vaccine. Unmatched junction bases numbered 20, after V lost 5 bases and J lost 7 bases. CDR1 and CDR2 (germline): MNHEY, SMNVEV (reference sequence). CDR3 length: 17 residues. Study-wide results and limits: Clonal diversity was possibly underestimated, and the donors were mostly white British, with more females. Regions left unmutated in variants are reportedly the target of nearly half of spike-specific TCRs.

Here immunoSEQ multiplex PCR was the method, and the copy in TCRdb shows in-frame clones only, minus some. The data show some 150,000 clones, with approximately 90% seen just once and over 1.2% held by the top ten. About this clone itself: Its matching antigen is unknown.

This clonotype originated in an adult who received the AZD1222 COVID-19 vaccine. The chain combines TRBV27 with TRBJ2-7; TRBD2 aligns across 7 bases. Sequenced material: peripheral blood, taken 28 days after the second AZD1222 dose. Here the CDR3 reads CASSPSGGSLILGEQYF. Here the CDR3 DNA reads TGTGCCAGCAGTCCTTCCGGGGGGTCACTAATTCTCGGGGAGCAGTACTTC.